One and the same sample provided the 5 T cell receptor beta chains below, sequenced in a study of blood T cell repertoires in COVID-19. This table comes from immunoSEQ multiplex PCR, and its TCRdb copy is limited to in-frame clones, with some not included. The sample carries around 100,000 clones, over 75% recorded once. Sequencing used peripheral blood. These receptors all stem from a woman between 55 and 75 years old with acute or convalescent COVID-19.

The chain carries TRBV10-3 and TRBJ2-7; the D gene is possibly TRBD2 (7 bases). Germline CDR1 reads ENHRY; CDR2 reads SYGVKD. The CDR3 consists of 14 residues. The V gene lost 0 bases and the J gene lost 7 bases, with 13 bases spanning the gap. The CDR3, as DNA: TGTGCCATCAGTGAGTCGGGAGGGGGAAAGGAGCAGTACGTC. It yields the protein CAISESGGGKEQYV.

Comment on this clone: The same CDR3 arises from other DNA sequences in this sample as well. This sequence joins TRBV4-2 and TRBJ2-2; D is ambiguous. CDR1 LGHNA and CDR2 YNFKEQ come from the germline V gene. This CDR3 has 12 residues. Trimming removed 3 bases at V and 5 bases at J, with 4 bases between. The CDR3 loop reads CASSHPTGELFF. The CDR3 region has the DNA TGTGCCAGCAGCCATCCTACCGGGGAGCTGTTTTTT.

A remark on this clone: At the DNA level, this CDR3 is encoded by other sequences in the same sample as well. The CDR3 coding sequence is TGTGCCAGCTCACCACAGGGGGCAACTGAAGCTTTCTTT. This codes for CASSPQGATEAFF. The rearrangement links TRBV18 to TRBJ1-1; 7 bases are shared with TRBD1. CDR3 length: 13 amino acids. The germline gives CDR1 KGHSH, CDR2 LQKENI. The V segment lost 1 base and the J segment 5 bases; nucleotides outside the gene matches: 1.

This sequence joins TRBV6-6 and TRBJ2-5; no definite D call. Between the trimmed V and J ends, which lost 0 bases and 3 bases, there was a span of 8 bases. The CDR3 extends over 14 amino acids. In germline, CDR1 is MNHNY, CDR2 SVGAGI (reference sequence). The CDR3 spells CASSYSNREETQYF. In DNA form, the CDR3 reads TGTGCCAGCAGTTACTCAAATCGGGAAGAGACCCAGTACTTC.

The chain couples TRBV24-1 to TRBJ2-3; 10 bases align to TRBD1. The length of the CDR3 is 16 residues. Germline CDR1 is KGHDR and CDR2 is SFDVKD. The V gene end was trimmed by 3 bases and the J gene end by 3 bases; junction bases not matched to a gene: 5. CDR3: CATSDGGTGVTDTQYF. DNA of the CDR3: TGTGCCACCAGTGATGGCGGGACAGGGGTTACAGATACGCAGTATTTT.